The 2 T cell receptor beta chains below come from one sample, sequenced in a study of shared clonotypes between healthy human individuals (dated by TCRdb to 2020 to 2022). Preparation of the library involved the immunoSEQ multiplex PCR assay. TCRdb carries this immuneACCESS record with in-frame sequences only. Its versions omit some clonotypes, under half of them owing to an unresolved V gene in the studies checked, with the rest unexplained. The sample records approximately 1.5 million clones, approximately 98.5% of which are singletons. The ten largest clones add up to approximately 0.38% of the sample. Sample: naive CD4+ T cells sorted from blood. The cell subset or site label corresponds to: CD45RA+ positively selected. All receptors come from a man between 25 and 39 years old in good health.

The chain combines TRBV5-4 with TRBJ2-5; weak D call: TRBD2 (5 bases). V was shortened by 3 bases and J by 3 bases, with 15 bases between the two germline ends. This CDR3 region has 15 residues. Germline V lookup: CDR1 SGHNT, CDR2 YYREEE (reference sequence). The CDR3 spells CASSWEQRGKETQYF. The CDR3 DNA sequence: TGTGCCAGCAGCTGGGAACAACGGGGAAAAGAGACCCAGTACTTC.

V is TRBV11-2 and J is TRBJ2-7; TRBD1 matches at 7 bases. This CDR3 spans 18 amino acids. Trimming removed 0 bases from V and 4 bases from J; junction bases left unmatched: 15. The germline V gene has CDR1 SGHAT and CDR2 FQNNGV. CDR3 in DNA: TGTGCCAGCAGCTTAGAGGGGAGATACCGGGACAGACCGTACGAGCAGTACTTC. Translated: CASSLEGRYRDRPYEQYF.